These T cell receptor beta chains were read from a single sample in a study of blood T cell repertoires in COVID-19. TCRdb keeps only in-frame clones here, not all; method: immunoSEQ multiplex PCR. The sample contains tens of thousands of clones, around 76% of which appear only once. The source material was peripheral blood. The receptor set was obtained from a woman aged 60-70 years with acute or convalescent COVID-19. CDR3s include the opening cysteine and the closing phenylalanine or tryptophan. A D gene is named only where the DNA matches it firmly. Part of the rows lack a size; the others show once, few, many or a class for expanded clones.

d_gene: -; abundance: -; j_gene: TRBJ1-1; v_gene: TRBV3-1/TRBV3-2; CDR3nt: TGTGCCAGCAGCCCATATCAGGGGAGCACTGAAGCTTTCTTT; CDR3aa: CASSPYQGSTEAFF
d_gene: -; abundance: -; j_gene: TRBJ2-3; v_gene: TRBV19; CDR3nt: TGTGCCAGTAGTATCGCCAGGAGGAGGACAGATACGCAGTATTTT; CDR3aa: CASSIARRRTDTQYF
d_gene: -; abundance: -; j_gene: TRBJ1-2; v_gene: TRBV5-8; CDR3nt: TGTGCCAGCAGCTTGGCCTGGGGACTCTATGGCTACACCTTC; CDR3aa: CASSLAWGLYGYTF
d_gene: TRBD2; abundance: -; j_gene: TRBJ2-1; v_gene: TRBV5-4; CDR3nt: TGTGCCAGCAGCTTGGCGGGGACTAGCGGGGGAGATGAGCAGTTCTTC; CDR3aa: CASSLAGTSGGDEQFF
d_gene: -; abundance: -; j_gene: TRBJ1-1; v_gene: TRBV30; CDR3nt: TGTGCCTGGAGTCCTCCTCCGAACACTGAAGCTTTCTTT; CDR3aa: CAWSPPPNTEAFF
d_gene: -; abundance: -; j_gene: TRBJ1-6; v_gene: TRBV6-5; CDR3nt: TGTGCCAGCAGTTCTTTTGTTGACAGACAGCTCCACTTT; CDR3aa: CASSSFVDRQLHF
d_gene: TRBD1; abundance: -; j_gene: TRBJ2-2; v_gene: TRBV18; CDR3nt: TGTGCCAGCTCACCAGCGGCAGGGGGAAACGGGGAGCTGTTTTTT; CDR3aa: CASSPAAGGNGELFF
d_gene: -; abundance: -; j_gene: TRBJ2-7; v_gene: TRBV12-3/TRBV12-4; CDR3nt: TGTGCCAGCAGTGGTAGGGGTTATTACGAGCAGTACTTC; CDR3aa: CASSGRGYYEQYF
d_gene: -; abundance: -; j_gene: TRBJ1-5; v_gene: TRBV24-1; CDR3nt: TGTGCCACCAGTGACGCCAGAGGACAGCCCCAGCATTTT; CDR3aa: CATSDARGQPQHF
d_gene: -; abundance: -; j_gene: TRBJ1-4; v_gene: TRBV2; CDR3nt: TGTGCCAGCAGTGAAGCGTGGGGGGGAGGCGAAAAACTGTTTTTT; CDR3aa: CASSEAWGGGEKLFF
d_gene: -; abundance: -; j_gene: TRBJ1-6; v_gene: TRBV3-1/TRBV3-2; CDR3nt: TGTGCCAGCAGCCAGGGCACTAGCTCCTATAATTCACCCCTCCACTTT; CDR3aa: CASSQGTSSYNSPLHF
d_gene: -; abundance: -; j_gene: TRBJ2-5; v_gene: TRBV30; CDR3nt: TGTGCCTGGACGGACGGCTTAGGGGTGGAGACCCAGTACTTC; CDR3aa: CAWTDGLGVETQYF
d_gene: -; abundance: -; j_gene: TRBJ2-7; v_gene: TRBV29-1; CDR3nt: TGCAGCGTTGACTCCCCGGAGGGGGCATACGAGCAGTACTTC; CDR3aa: CSVDSPEGAYEQYF
d_gene: -; abundance: -; j_gene: TRBJ2-3; v_gene: TRBV5-8; CDR3nt: TGTGCCAGCAGCCCTTGGGGACTCTCAGATACGCAGTATTTT; CDR3aa: CASSPWGLSDTQYF
d_gene: -; abundance: -; j_gene: TRBJ2-1; v_gene: TRBV5-4; CDR3nt: TGTGCCAGCAGCTTGGAGGTAGCGGGCCCCAGGGGCAATGAGCAGTTCTTC; CDR3aa: CASSLEVAGPRGNEQFF
d_gene: -; abundance: -; j_gene: TRBJ1-2; v_gene: TRBV27; CDR3nt: TGTGCCAGCAGTTTATCTATAGGGGATGGTGGCTACACCTTC; CDR3aa: CASSLSIGDGGYTF
d_gene: -; abundance: few; j_gene: TRBJ2-5; v_gene: TRBV6-5; CDR3nt: TGTGCCAGTGGGCCCTCGGGGGAAGAGACCCAGTACTTC; CDR3aa: CASGPSGEETQYF
d_gene: -; abundance: few; j_gene: TRBJ1-1; v_gene: TRBV5-1; CDR3nt: TGCGCCAGCAGCTTGGATATGAACACTGAAGCTTTCTTT; CDR3aa: CASSLDMNTEAFF
d_gene: -; abundance: few; j_gene: TRBJ2-6; v_gene: TRBV5-1; CDR3nt: TGCGCCAGCAGCTGGGGTTGGGGGCACGGGGTTTCTGGGGCCAACGTCCTGACTTTC; CDR3aa: CASSWGWGHGVSGANVLTF
d_gene: TRBD1; abundance: few; j_gene: TRBJ2-2; v_gene: TRBV24-1; CDR3nt: TGTGCCACCAGTGATTTCACAGGGGCCAACACCGGGGAGCTGTTTTTT; CDR3aa: CATSDFTGANTGELFF
d_gene: -; abundance: -; j_gene: TRBJ1-1; v_gene: TRBV18; CDR3nt: TGTGCCAGCTCACCTGAGGTGGGGACTAACACTGAAGCTTTCTTT; CDR3aa: CASSPEVGTNTEAFF
d_gene: -; abundance: once; j_gene: TRBJ1-1; v_gene: TRBV5-8; CDR3nt: TGTGCCAGCAGCTTGGGGGCCACTGAAGCTTTCTTT; CDR3aa: CASSLGATEAFF
d_gene: -; abundance: -; j_gene: TRBJ1-1; v_gene: TRBV6-4; CDR3nt: TGTGCCAGCAGTCAGGACCCGGAGGACACTGAAGCTTTCTTT; CDR3aa: CASSQDPEDTEAFF
d_gene: -; abundance: -; j_gene: TRBJ1-5; v_gene: TRBV7-2; CDR3nt: TGTGCCAGCAGCGGAGGGGTGCAACGCAATCAGCCCCAGCATTTT; CDR3aa: CASSGGVQRNQPQHF
d_gene: -; abundance: few; j_gene: TRBJ1-4; v_gene: TRBV5-8; CDR3nt: TGTGCCAGCAGCTTGGACGGGACCGGTCTGGAGGGGCTGTTTTTT; CDR3aa: CASSLDGTGLEGLFF
d_gene: TRBD1; abundance: few; j_gene: TRBJ2-2; v_gene: TRBV3-1/TRBV3-2; CDR3nt: TGTGCCAGCAGTTCCGGGACAGCGAACACCGGGGAGCTGTTTTTT; CDR3aa: CASSSGTANTGELFF
d_gene: -; abundance: -; j_gene: TRBJ1-1; v_gene: TRBV18; CDR3nt: TGTGCCAGCTCCCCGATCTTGACAGAGATGAACACTGAAGCTTTCTTT; CDR3aa: CASSPILTEMNTEAFF
d_gene: -; abundance: -; j_gene: TRBJ2-5; v_gene: TRBV29-1; CDR3nt: TGCAGCGTTGAAGTCCGGTACTTC; CDR3aa: CSVEVRYF
d_gene: TRBD1; abundance: -; j_gene: TRBJ1-2; v_gene: TRBV18; CDR3nt: TGTGCCAGCTCACTCTTGGGAGCCCGACAGGGTTCGAACTATGGCTACACCTTC; CDR3aa: CASSLLGARQGSNYGYTF
d_gene: TRBD1; abundance: -; j_gene: TRBJ1-1; v_gene: TRBV6-5; CDR3nt: TGTGCCAGCAGCCCAAGACAGGGGAAGTTCACTGAAGCTTTCTTT; CDR3aa: CASSPRQGKFTEAFF
d_gene: TRBD1; abundance: -; j_gene: TRBJ1-5; v_gene: TRBV10-1; CDR3nt: TGCGCCAGCTATGGGACAGGGGCGGTCGACAATCAGCCCCAGCATTTT; CDR3aa: CASYGTGAVDNQPQHF
d_gene: -; abundance: -; j_gene: TRBJ2-1; v_gene: TRBV3-1/TRBV3-2; CDR3nt: TGTGCCAGCAGCCAAGATCCAGCCGCGGGGCAGTTCTTC; CDR3aa: CASSQDPAAGQFF
d_gene: -; abundance: -; j_gene: TRBJ1-4; v_gene: TRBV19; CDR3nt: TGTGCCAGTAGTATTCCCAGGGAAAAACTGTTTTTT; CDR3aa: CASSIPREKLFF
d_gene: -; abundance: -; j_gene: TRBJ1-1; v_gene: TRBV19; CDR3nt: TGTGCCAGCAATAGCCGGGGCACTGAAGCTTTCTTT; CDR3aa: CASNSRGTEAFF
d_gene: TRBD2; abundance: -; j_gene: TRBJ2-3; v_gene: TRBV5-4; CDR3nt: TGTGCCAGCAGCTTGGGAGGAGCGGGGGGTTATACGCAGTATTTT; CDR3aa: CASSLGGAGGYTQYF
d_gene: -; abundance: -; j_gene: TRBJ1-2; v_gene: TRBV4-1; CDR3nt: TGCGCCAGCAGCCAAGTGGAGGAGCACTATGGCTACACCTTC; CDR3aa: CASSQVEEHYGYTF
d_gene: -; abundance: once; j_gene: TRBJ1-3; v_gene: TRBV2; CDR3nt: TGTGCCAGCAGAGATCGAGACAGAAACACCATATATTTT; CDR3aa: CASRDRDRNTIYF